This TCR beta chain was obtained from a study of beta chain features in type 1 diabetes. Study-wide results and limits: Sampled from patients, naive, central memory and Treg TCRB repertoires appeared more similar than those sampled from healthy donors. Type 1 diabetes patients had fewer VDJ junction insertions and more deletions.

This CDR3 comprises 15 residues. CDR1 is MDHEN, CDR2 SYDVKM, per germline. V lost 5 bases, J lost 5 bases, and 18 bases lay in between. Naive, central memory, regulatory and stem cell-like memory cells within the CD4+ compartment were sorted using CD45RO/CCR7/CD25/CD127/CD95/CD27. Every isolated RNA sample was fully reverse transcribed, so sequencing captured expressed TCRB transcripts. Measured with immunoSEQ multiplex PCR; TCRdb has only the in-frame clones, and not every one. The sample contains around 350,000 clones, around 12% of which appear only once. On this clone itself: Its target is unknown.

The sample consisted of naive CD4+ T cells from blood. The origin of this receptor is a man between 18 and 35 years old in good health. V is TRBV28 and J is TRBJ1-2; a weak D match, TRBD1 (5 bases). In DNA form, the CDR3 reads TGTGCCAGCAGTGCCCGCTACCTGGGGCAGTATGGCTACACCTTC. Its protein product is CASSARYLGQYGYTF.